This T cell receptor (beta chain) was sequenced for a study of blood T cells in healthy people across ages. Study as a whole: About one barcoded beta molecule was captured per two T cells (by template switching).

The use of a sample-barcoded 5' primer and a J-beta primer mix characterized a second PCR of about 7 to 12 cycles. Every cDNA molecule bore a tag from a template-switch adaptor containing 12 random nucleotides. TCRdb re-analysed the 5' RACE reads in MiXCR, keeping a single row per CDR3 protein. The profile shows fewer than 950,000 distinct CDR3 sequences, roughly 35% of them singletons. This clonotype was counted between two and nine times. The CDR3 is made up of 16 amino acids. Germline V gene sequence: CDR1 LGHNA, CDR2 YNFKEQ. J gave up 1 base and V 4 bases, and 9 bases lay outside the gene matches.

The TCR originated in a young man in good health. This chain joins TRBV4-2 and TRBJ1-1, with 7 bases fitting TRBD1. The specimen sequenced was blood. The CDR3 reads CASSPSTGWGNTEAFF. CDR3 nucleotides: TGTGCCAGCAGCCCGTCGACAGGGTGGGGGAACACTGAAGCTTTCTTT.